The next 19 T cell receptor beta chains were all read from a single sample in a study of cytomegalovirus exposure and HLA in healthy donors. Some clones are missing from TCRdb's copy, which holds only in-frame ones; the method was immunoSEQ multiplex PCR. The sample yields some 150,000 clones, around nine tenths seen once. Input material: PBMCs. The receptors were sampled from a man younger than 35 in good health and CMV-seropositive.

The chain carries TRBV2 and TRBJ2-7; 7 bases map to TRBD2. Unmatched junction bases numbered 1, after V lost 11 bases and J lost 0 bases. In germline, CDR1 is SNHLY, CDR2 FYNNEI. This CDR3 spans 11 amino acids. The CDR3 nucleotides read TGTGCCGGGGGGGTCTCCTACGAGCAGTACTTC. This sequence encodes CAGGVSYEQYF.

This clone was seen only once. V and J are TRBV7-8 and TRBJ1-5, with 8 bases matching TRBD1. Unmatched junction bases numbered 9, after V lost 5 bases and J lost 0 bases. Germline V lookup: CDR1 SGHVS, CDR2 FQNEAQ. The CDR3 length is 17 residues. The CDR3 sequence: CASSAHQGARSNQPQHF. CDR3 DNA sequence: TGTGCCAGCAGCGCCCATCAGGGGGCTCGTAGCAATCAGCCCCAGCATTTT.

The chain uses TRBV5-1 and TRBJ2-7, with TRBD2 matching over 10 bases. Trimming cost V 0 bases and J 3 bases; bases outside gene matches: 0. CDR1 is SGHRS and CDR2 is YFSETQ in the germline V gene. This CDR3 spans 14 amino acids. The CDR3 is CASSLASGSYEQYF. CDR3 nucleotides: TGCGCCAGCAGCTTGGCTAGCGGGAGCTACGAGCAGTACTTC.

V gene TRBV28 combines with J gene TRBJ2-1; D may be TRBD2 (5 bases). Trimming took 4 bases from V and 5 from J, leaving 15 bases between them. The CDR3 sequence is 15 residues long. CDR1 and CDR2 from the germline V gene are MDHEN and SYDVKM. CDR3 DNA: TGTGCCAGCAGTTCTGCCGCGGGCGCCGACAATGAGCAGTTCTTC. The encoded protein is CASSSAAGADNEQFF.

A single count supports this clone. V gene TRBV7-6 combines with J gene TRBJ2-1; the D gene is possibly TRBD2 (7 bases). V lost 1 base and J 4 bases, leaving 14 bases between the germline ends. The V gene's germline CDR1 is SGHVS and CDR2 FNYEAQ. The CDR3 is 16 amino acids. The chain's CDR3 is CASSLVAGARYNEQFF. CDR3 DNA sequence: TGTGCCAGCAGCTTAGTTGCGGGGGCGAGGTACAATGAGCAGTTCTTC.

The chain employs TRBV18 and TRBJ2-1; TRBD2 matches 11 bases. This CDR3 region has 16 residues. Germline CDR1 and CDR2: KGHSH and LQKENI. Trimming removed 3 bases from V and 4 bases from J; junction bases left unmatched: 5. The CDR3 DNA is TGTGCCAGCTCACCCGCTAGCGGGGGGCTTTACAATGAGCAGTTCTTC. It encodes CASSPASGGLYNEQFF.

The chain links TRBV5-1 to TRBJ1-4, with TRBD1 matching over 7 bases. The CDR3 contains 15 residues. Trimming removed 4 bases from V and 7 bases from J; junction bases left unmatched: 10. In germline, CDR1 is SGHRS, CDR2 YFSETQ. CDR3 residues: CASSPSTGLSEKLFF. The CDR3 DNA sequence: TGCGCCAGCAGCCCGTCGACAGGGTTAAGTGAAAAACTGTTTTTT.

The CDR3 spells CASSSRGASYNEQFF. Here the CDR3 DNA reads TGTGCCAGCAGCTCCCGGGGGGCCTCCTACAATGAGCAGTTCTTC. The chain links TRBV7-9 to TRBJ2-1, with TRBD2 as a possible D gene (7 bases). The CDR3 has 15 amino acids. CDR1 SEHNR and CDR2 FQNEAQ come from the germline V gene (reference sequence). Trimming took 4 bases from V and 0 from J, leaving 10 bases between them.

The V gene is TRBV4-3, the J gene TRBJ1-1, with D perhaps matching TRBD1 (5 bases). The CDR3 totals 15 residues. CDR1 and CDR2 from the germline V gene are LGHNA and YSLEER. V gave up 0 bases and J gave up 4 bases, with 12 bases separating them. The CDR3 nucleotides read TGCGCCAGCAGCCAAGATCCGCAGGGAGGCACTGAAGCTTTCTTT. Protein sequence: CASSQDPQGGTEAFF.

V usage is TRBV6-5 and J usage is TRBJ1-6; D perhaps matches TRBD1 (5 bases). The CDR3 runs to 14 residues. CDR1 is MNHEY and CDR2 is SVGAGI in the germline V gene. The V end lost 5 bases, the J end lost 7 bases, and 12 bases lay between the germline ends. CDR3 bases: TGTGCCAGCAGTCTTCAGGGTGACAATTCACCCCTCCACTTT. This encodes CASSLQGDNSPLHF.

The CDR3 region has the DNA TGTGCCAGCAGTTACCTTAGGACTTTTGACACTGAAGCTTTCTTT. Its translation is CASSYLRTFDTEAFF. The chain has TRBV6-6 and TRBJ1-1; D not certain. Trimming pared 2 bases from V and 3 bases from J, leaving 13 bases between. Germline V lookup: CDR1 MNHNY, CDR2 SVGAGI (reference sequence). CDR3 length: 15 residues.

The chain is built from TRBV2 and TRBJ2-2, with D unclear. Germline CDR1 SNHLY, CDR2 FYNNEI. Trimming took 8 bases from V and 7 from J, leaving 8 bases between them. This CDR3 is built from 11 residues. The CDR3 loop reads CASLFSGELFF. In DNA, the CDR3 is TGTGCCAGCTTATTTAGCGGGGAGCTGTTTTTT.

The J gene is TRBJ1-4, the V gene TRBV5-1; D is perhaps TRBD1 (5 bases). The V gene's germline CDR1 is SGHRS and CDR2 YFSETQ. The germline V and J ends were trimmed by 4 bases and 6 bases, with 16 bases remaining between them. This CDR3 has 15 amino acids. The CDR3 sequence is CASSRSGTEYEKLFF. In nucleotides, the CDR3 is TGCGCCAGCAGCCGCAGCGGGACGGAGTATGAAAAACTGTTTTTT.

The chain has TRBV20-1 and TRBJ1-1; no clear D gene. CDR1 DFQATT and CDR2 SNEGSKA come from the germline V gene (reference sequence). The CDR3 sequence is 9 residues long. Trimming took 8 bases from V and 5 from J, leaving 6 bases between them. In DNA form, the CDR3 reads TGCAGTCCCAGAACTGAAGCTTTCTTT. It yields the protein CSPRTEAFF.

J is TRBJ1-6 and V is TRBV6-4; 8 bases line up with TRBD1. J gave up 8 bases and V 5 bases, and 5 bases lay outside the gene matches. The CDR3 contains 14 residues. Germline lookup yields CDR1 MRHNA and CDR2 SNTAGT. The CDR3 protein is CASSTGGADSPLHF. In nucleotides, the CDR3 is TGTGCCAGCAGTACAGGGGGTGCAGATTCACCCCTCCACTTT.

The rearrangement joins TRBV7-6 to TRBJ2-1; no firm D call. V lost 0 bases and J lost 2, with 11 bases in between. The CDR3 sequence is 16 residues long. Germline loops: CDR1 SGHVS, CDR2 FNYEAQ. CDR3 amino acids: CASSLAARSTYNEQFF. The CDR3 DNA sequence: TGTGCCAGCAGCTTAGCGGCGCGGTCAACCTACAATGAGCAGTTCTTC.

The CDR3: CASSARTGGNTEAFF. The CDR3 DNA is TGTGCCAGCAGCGCCCGGACAGGGGGCAACACTGAAGCTTTCTTT. The chain has TRBV9 and TRBJ1-1; 11 bases agree with TRBD1. Germline-derived CDR1 and CDR2 are SGDLS and YYNGEE. The CDR3 is made up of 15 amino acids. Trimming cost V 3 bases and J 2 bases; bases outside gene matches: 3.

The CDR3 DNA follows: TGTGCCAGCAGTCTGGACTTAATGAACACTGAAGCTTTCTTT. It codes for CASSLDLMNTEAFF. The chain carries TRBV13 and TRBJ1-1; D gene unclear. Trimming pared 6 bases from V and 0 bases from J, leaving 11 bases between. This CDR3 contains 14 residues. Germline CDR1 reads PRHDT; CDR2 reads FYEKMQ (reference sequence).

This clone has a handful of counts. The chain has TRBV27 and TRBJ1-6, with D maybe TRBD1 (6 bases). V was cut by 5 bases and J by 14 bases, with 16 bases left in between. The germline V gene has CDR1 MNHEY and CDR2 SMNVEV (reference sequence). This CDR3 spans 13 amino acids. This CDR3 reads CASSPGPGQALHF. In DNA, the CDR3 is TGTGCCAGCAGTCCCGGACCGGGACAAGCCCTCCACTTT.